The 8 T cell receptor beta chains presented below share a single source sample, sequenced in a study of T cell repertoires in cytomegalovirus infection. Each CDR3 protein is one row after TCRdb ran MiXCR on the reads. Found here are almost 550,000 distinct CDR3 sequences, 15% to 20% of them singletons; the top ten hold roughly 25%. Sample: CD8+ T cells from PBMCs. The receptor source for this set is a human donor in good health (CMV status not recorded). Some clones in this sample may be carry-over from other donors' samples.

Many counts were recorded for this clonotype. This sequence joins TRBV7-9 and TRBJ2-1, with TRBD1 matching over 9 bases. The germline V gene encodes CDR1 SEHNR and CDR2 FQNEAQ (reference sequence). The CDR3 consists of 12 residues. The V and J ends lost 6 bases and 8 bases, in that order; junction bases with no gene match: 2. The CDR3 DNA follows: TGTGCCAGCAGGGACAGGGGACATGAGCAGTTCTTC. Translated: CASRDRGHEQFF.

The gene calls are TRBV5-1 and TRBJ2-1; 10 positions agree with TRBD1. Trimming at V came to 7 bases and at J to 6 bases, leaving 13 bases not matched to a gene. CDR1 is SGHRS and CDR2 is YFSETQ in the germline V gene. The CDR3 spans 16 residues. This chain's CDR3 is CASQRTGTGAINEQFF. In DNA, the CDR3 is TGCGCCAGCCAGCGGACCGGGACAGGGGCGATCAATGAGCAGTTCTTC.

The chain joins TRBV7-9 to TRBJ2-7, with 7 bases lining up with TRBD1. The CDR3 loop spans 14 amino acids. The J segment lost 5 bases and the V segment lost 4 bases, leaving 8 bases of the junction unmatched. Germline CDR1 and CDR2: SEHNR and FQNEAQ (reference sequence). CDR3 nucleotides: TGTGCCAGCAGCTCCCGACAGGGTACCAACGAGCAGTACTTC. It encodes CASSSRQGTNEQYF.

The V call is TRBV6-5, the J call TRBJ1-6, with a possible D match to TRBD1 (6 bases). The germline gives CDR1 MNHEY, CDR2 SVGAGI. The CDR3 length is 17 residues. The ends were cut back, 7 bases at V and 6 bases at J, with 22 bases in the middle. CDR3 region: CASTSHREADLNSPLHF. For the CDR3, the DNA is TGTGCCAGCACTTCACACAGGGAGGCTGACCTTAATTCACCCCTCCACTTT.

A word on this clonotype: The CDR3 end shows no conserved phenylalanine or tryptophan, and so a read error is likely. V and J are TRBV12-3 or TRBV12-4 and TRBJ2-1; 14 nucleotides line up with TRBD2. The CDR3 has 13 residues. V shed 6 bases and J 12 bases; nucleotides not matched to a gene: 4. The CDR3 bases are TGTGCCAGCAGGACTAGCGGGGGGGCTGGGCAGTTCTTA. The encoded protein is CASRTSGGAGQFL.

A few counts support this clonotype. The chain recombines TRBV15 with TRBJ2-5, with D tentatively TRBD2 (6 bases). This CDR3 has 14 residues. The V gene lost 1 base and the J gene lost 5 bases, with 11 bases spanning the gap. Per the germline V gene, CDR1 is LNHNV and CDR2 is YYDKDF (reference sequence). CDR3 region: CATSRGWGVETQYF. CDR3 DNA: TGTGCCACCAGCAGAGGGTGGGGGGTCGAGACCCAGTACTTC. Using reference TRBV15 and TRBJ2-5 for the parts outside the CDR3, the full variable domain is DAMVIQNPRYQVTQFGKPVTLSCSQTLNHNVMYWYQQKSSQAPKLLFHYYDKDFNNEADTPDNFQSRRPNTSFCFLDIRSPGLGDTAMYLCATSRGWGVETQYFGPGTRLLVL.

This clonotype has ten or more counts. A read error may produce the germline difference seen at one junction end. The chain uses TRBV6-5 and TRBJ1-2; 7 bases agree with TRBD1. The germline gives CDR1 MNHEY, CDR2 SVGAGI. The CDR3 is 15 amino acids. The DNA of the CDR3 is TGTGCCAGCAGCCCCCCCCCAGGGGGTAACGATGGCTACACCTTC. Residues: CASSPPPGGNDGYTF.

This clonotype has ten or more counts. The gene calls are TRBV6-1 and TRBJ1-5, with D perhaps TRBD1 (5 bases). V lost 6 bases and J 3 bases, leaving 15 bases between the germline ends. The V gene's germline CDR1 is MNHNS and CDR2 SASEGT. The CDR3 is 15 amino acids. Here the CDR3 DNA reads TGTGCCAGCAGCTTCTTAACAGGCCCCAATCAGCCCCAGCATTTT. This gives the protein CASSFLTGPNQPQHF.